The clone carrying this TCR beta chain has just one count. CDR3 size: 15 residues. Trimming stripped 0 bases from V and 6 bases from J, with 13 bases between. In germline, CDR1 is SGHKS, CDR2 YYEKEE (reference sequence). This entry is derived from a study of blood T cell repertoires in COVID-19. Study-level information: COVID-19 samples collected from the United States, Italy and Spain covered acute and convalescent phases. In each case, the material was cDNA or gDNA derived from T cells, B-cell-depleted T cells, or PBMCs.

Profiled with immunoSEQ multiplex PCR; TCRdb holds only in-frame clones, not every one. The sample includes nearly 50,000 clones, approximately 87% of them seen just once. The source of this sequence is a woman of 80 years or more with COVID-19, enrolled during active disease. Sequencing was carried out using peripheral blood. The chain combines TRBV5-5 with TRBJ1-5; D might be TRBD1 (5 bases). The CDR3 DNA follows: TGTGCCAGCAGCTTGGTTATAGGGGCAACTCAGCCCCAGCATTTT. This encodes CASSLVIGATQPQHF.